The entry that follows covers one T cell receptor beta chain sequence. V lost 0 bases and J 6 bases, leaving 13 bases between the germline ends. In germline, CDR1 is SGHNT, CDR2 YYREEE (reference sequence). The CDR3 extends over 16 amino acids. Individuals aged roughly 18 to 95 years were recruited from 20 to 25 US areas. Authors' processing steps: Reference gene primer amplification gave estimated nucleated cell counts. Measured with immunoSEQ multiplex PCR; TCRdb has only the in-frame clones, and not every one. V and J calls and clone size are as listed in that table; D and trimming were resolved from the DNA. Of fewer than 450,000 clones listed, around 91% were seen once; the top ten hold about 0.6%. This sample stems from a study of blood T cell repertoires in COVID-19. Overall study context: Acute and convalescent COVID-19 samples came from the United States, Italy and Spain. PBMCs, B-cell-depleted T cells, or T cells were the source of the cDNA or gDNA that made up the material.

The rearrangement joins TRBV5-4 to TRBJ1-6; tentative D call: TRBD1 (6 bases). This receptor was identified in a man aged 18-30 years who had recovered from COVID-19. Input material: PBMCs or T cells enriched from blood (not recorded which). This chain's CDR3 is CASSLGGTLTNSPLHF. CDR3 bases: TGTGCCAGCAGCTTGGGTGGGACACTTACTAATTCACCCCTCCACTTT.